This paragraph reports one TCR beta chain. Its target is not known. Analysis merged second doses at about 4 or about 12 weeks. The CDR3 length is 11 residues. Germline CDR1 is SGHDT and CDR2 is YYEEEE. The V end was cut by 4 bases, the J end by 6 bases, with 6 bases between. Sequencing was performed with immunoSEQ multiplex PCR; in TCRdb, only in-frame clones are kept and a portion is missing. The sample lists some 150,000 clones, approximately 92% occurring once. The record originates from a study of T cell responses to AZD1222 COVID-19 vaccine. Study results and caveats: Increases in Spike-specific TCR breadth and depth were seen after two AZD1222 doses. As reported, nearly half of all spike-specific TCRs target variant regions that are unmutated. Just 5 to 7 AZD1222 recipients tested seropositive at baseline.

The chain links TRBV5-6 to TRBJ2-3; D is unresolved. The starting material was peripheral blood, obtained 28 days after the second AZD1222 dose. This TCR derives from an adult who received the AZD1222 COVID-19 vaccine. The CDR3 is CASSLADTQYF. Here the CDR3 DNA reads TGTGCCAGCAGCCTCGCGGATACGCAGTATTTT.